This T cell receptor (beta chain) was identified in a study of OX40 agonist ivuxolimab in advanced cancers. Study-wide context: Checkpoint inhibitors had been given previously to roughly 40% of patients.

Study-wide findings and caveats: The investigators did not determine what antigen specificity the expanded peripheral T cells had. With doses of 0.1-3.0 mg/kg, partial responders showed among the lowest clonal expansion. Clonal expansion from baseline to week 6 occurred in both CD4+ and CD8+ T cells.

Trimming shortened V by 2 bases and J by 4 bases, and 12 bases separated the two germline ends. Germline V gene sequence: CDR1 MNHEY, CDR2 SMNVEV (reference sequence). CDR3 size: 15 residues. Some clones are missing from TCRdb's copy, which holds only in-frame ones; the method was immunoSEQ multiplex PCR. This sample has 60,000 to 65,000 clones; roughly 90% occur once, and the top ten carry about 0.58%. Of note for this clone: Its antigen remains unidentified.

The starting material was CD4+ or CD8+ T cells sorted from blood, obtained in a trial of the OX40 agonist ivuxolimab. The chain carries TRBV27 and TRBJ1-5; no reliable D call. The source is an adult with an advanced solid tumor such as melanoma, head and neck, liver or kidney cancer. CDR3 amino acids: CASSLTGAGNQPQHF. In DNA form, the CDR3 reads TGTGCCAGCAGTTTAACGGGTGCGGGTAATCAGCCCCAGCATTTT.